A single sample is the source of the 2 T cell receptor beta chains below, sequenced in a study of T cells in localized non-small cell lung cancer. Data came from immunoSEQ multiplex PCR; TCRdb stores just in-frame clones and leaves some out. The sample includes 75,000 to 80,000 clones, more than 75% seen only once; the top ten take less than 9.5%. Sequences were derived from peripheral blood, sampled before any cancer treatment. Receptor source: a female donor of 60 years or more with stage I lung adenocarcinoma.

CDR3 nucleotides: TGTGCCAGTCGTCCCGGGACAGCGAATGAAAAACTGTTTTTT. Protein product: CASRPGTANEKLFF. This chain connects TRBV2 to TRBJ1-4; 7 bases fit TRBD1. With V trimmed by 9 bases and J by 5 bases, 9 bases remained unmatched. The CDR3 loop spans 14 amino acids. CDR1 is SNHLY, CDR2 FYNNEI, per germline.

The gene calls are TRBV19 and TRBJ2-4; 9 bases align to TRBD1. The CDR3 has 17 residues. With V trimmed by 6 bases and J by 2 bases, 11 bases remained unmatched. Germline V gene sequence: CDR1 LNHDA, CDR2 SQIVND (reference sequence). CDR3 nucleotide sequence: TGTGCCAGTAGAACCCCCGGACAGGGGTCGTCCAAAAACATTCAGTACTTC. Protein: CASRTPGQGSSKNIQYF.